This T cell receptor beta chain was sequenced in a study of high-grade serous ovarian cancer treatment subgroups. General study results and limits: Repertoire similarity ranged roughly 0.1 to 0.85 between tumors of one patient.

This clone was seen only a few times. What it binds is unknown. Tumor samples were obtained before definitive surgery or chemotherapy. Clones were read by immunoSEQ multiplex PCR, and TCRdb kept only the in-frame ones, dropping some. The sample consists of 4,900 or so clones, roughly 70% of them appearing once. Trimming took 3 bases from V and 2 from J, leaving 14 bases between them. The CDR3 covers 16 residues. CDR1 is LGHNA and CDR2 is YSLEER in the germline V gene. The material sequenced was tumor tissue. This sequence originates from a human patient with high-grade serous ovarian cancer. The chain employs TRBV4-3 and TRBJ1-5, with a tentative D call TRBD1 (6 bases). The DNA of the CDR3 is TGCGCCAGCAGCCAGAGGCACAGGGATCGCAATCAGCCCCAGCATTTT. It codes for CASSQRHRDRNQPQHF.